The 28 T cell receptor beta chains presented below share a single source sample, sequenced in a study of a mutant IDH1 vaccine in newly diagnosed glioma. Only in-frame clones appear in the TCRdb table, and some are missing; sequencing was by immunoSEQ multiplex PCR. Among about 50,000 clones listed, about four fifths were seen once. These receptors' antigens are unknown. Time point of the sample: week 47, end of study. A 20-mer mutant IDH1 peptide at 300 ug was injected subcutaneously with topical imiquimod. This material consisted of PBMCs, taken from a glioma patient whose treatment included an IDH1 peptide vaccine. The receptors here all came from a woman in her thirties with glioma. Some clones in this sample may be carry-over from other donors' samples.

The rearrangement joins TRBV13 to TRBJ2-1; 8 nucleotides align to TRBD2. Germline CDR1 and CDR2: PRHDT and FYEKMQ (reference sequence). The length of the CDR3 is 16 residues. J lost 5 bases, V lost 5 bases, and 11 bases had no gene match. CDR3 sequence reads: CASSVGLAGGNNEQFF. DNA of the CDR3: TGTGCCAGCAGCGTGGGGCTAGCGGGTGGGAACAATGAGCAGTTCTTC.

Written as DNA, the CDR3 is TGTGCCAGCAGCTCACGCCCCGGGGGCGGGAAATATCACGAGCAGTACTTC. It encodes CASSSRPGGGKYHEQYF. The chain links TRBV11-2 to TRBJ2-7; TRBD1 or TRBD2 may be the D gene (6 bases each). Trimming removed 4 bases at V and 5 bases at J, with 24 bases between. The CDR3 spans 17 residues. Germline V CDR1 and CDR2: SGHAT, FQNNGV.

A word on this clone: The identical CDR3 is also encoded by other nucleotide sequences in the sample. This chain links TRBV18 with TRBJ2-5; tentative D call: TRBD1 (5 bases). The CDR3 has 13 amino acids. V was clipped by 6 bases and J by 2 bases, with 10 bases between them. From germline, CDR1 is KGHSH and CDR2 LQKENI. CDR3 in amino acids: CASSPDRQETQYF. Written as DNA, the CDR3 is TGTGCCAGCTCTCCCGACAGACAAGAGACCCAGTACTTC.

This chain uses TRBV27 with TRBJ2-1; D is possibly TRBD2 (6 bases). The germline CDR1 and CDR2 sequences are MNHEY and SMNVEV (reference sequence). The CDR3 contains 12 residues. V dropped 4 bases and J dropped 9 bases, with 10 bases sitting between them. The CDR3 here is CASSSGLFEQFF. CDR3 nucleotides: TGTGCCAGCAGTTCCGGACTATTTGAGCAGTTCTTC.

This chain links TRBV18 with TRBJ2-7; D may be TRBD1 or TRBD2 (5 bases each). V was cut by 3 bases and J by 7 bases, with 13 bases left in between. The CDR3 has 13 residues. Germline V gene data show CDR1 as KGHSH and CDR2 as LQKENI. Here the CDR3 DNA reads TGTGCCAGCTCACCGGGGGATGGGAGAGAGCAGTACTTC. It yields the protein CASSPGDGREQYF. The entire variable domain, with the rest obtained from reference TRBV18 and TRBJ2-7, is as follows: NAGVMQNPRHLVRRRGQEARLRCSPMKGHSHVYWYRQLPEEGLKFMVYLQKENIIDESGMPKERFSAEFPKEGPSILRIQQVVRGDSAAYFCASSPGDGREQYFGPGTRLTVT.

The chain employs TRBV7-9 and TRBJ1-4, with D tentatively TRBD1 (5 bases). The V end lost 5 bases, the J end lost 8 bases, and 12 bases lay between the germline ends. In germline, CDR1 is SEHNR, CDR2 FQNEAQ (reference sequence). This CDR3 is 13 amino acids long. The CDR3 region is CASSPGGREKLFF. The CDR3 bases are TGTGCCAGCAGCCCCGGGGGACGCGAAAAACTGTTTTTT.

The CDR3 DNA reads as TGTGCCAGCACAGGGGCGGGAGGGCCAGACAATGAGCAGTTCTTC. Residues: CASTGAGGPDNEQFF. The V gene is TRBV6-5, the J gene TRBJ2-1, with TRBD2 identical over 9 bases. After removal of 7 bases from V and 5 bases from J, the junction contained 9 bases not matched to a gene. CDR1 and CDR2 (germline): MNHEY, SVGAGI. The CDR3 covers 15 residues.

This chain connects TRBV5-6 to TRBJ1-1, with no clear D. V lost 4 bases and J 0 bases, leaving 10 bases between the germline ends. The germline gives CDR1 SGHDT, CDR2 YYEEEE. There are 14 residues in the CDR3. The CDR3 region has the DNA TGTGCCAGCAGCGTTAGAGGGATGAACACTGAAGCTTTCTTT. Translating gives CASSVRGMNTEAFF.

The chain links TRBV30 to TRBJ2-2, with D unclear. Germline V gene sequence: CDR1 GTSNPN, CDR2 SVGIG (reference sequence). Trimming left V 0 bases short and J 5 bases short, with 4 bases between. The CDR3 covers 12 residues. The CDR3 loop is CAWSVVTGELFF. CDR3 DNA sequence: TGTGCCTGGAGTGTGGTGACCGGGGAGCTGTTTTTT.

This CDR3 reads CASSQAYGTGNQPQHF. The DNA of the CDR3 is TGTGCCAGCAGCCAGGCCTACGGGACAGGCAATCAGCCCCAGCATTTT. The chain employs TRBV4-2 and TRBJ1-5, with 7 positions matching TRBD1. V lost 3 bases to trimming and J lost 2 bases; unmatched junction nucleotides: 7. The CDR3 extends over 16 amino acids. CDR1 is LGHNA and CDR2 is YNFKEQ in the germline V gene.

The V call is TRBV5-1, the J call TRBJ1-2; possible D gene TRBD1, 5 bases. V lost 0 bases and J lost 3, with 9 bases in between. Germline V CDR1 and CDR2: SGHRS, YFSETQ. CDR3 length: 14 amino acids. The CDR3 region has the DNA TGCGCCAGCAGCTTGGGGGAGGGGCACTATGGCTACACCTTC. This translates into CASSLGEGHYGYTF.

The chain recombines TRBV6-6 with TRBJ1-5; TRBD1 is a possible D gene (5 bases). CDR3 length: 13 amino acids. With 8 bases removed from V and 4 bases from J, the gap between germline ends came to 12 bases. Looked up from germline, CDR1 is MNHNY and CDR2 is SVGAGI (reference sequence). CDR3 residues: CASGTGNNQPQHF. CDR3 in DNA: TGTGCCAGCGGTACAGGAAATAATCAGCCCCAGCATTTT.

The chain is built from TRBV30 and TRBJ2-4, with 8 bases that match TRBD2. V lost 0 bases to trimming and J lost 1 base; unmatched junction nucleotides: 2. The CDR3 length is 15 residues. From germline, CDR1 is GTSNPN and CDR2 SVGIG (reference sequence). The CDR3 DNA follows: TGTGCCTGGAGTGTACGGGAGGGGGCCAAAAACATTCAGTACTTC. Amino acid sequence: CAWSVREGAKNIQYF.

The chain uses TRBV7-9 and TRBJ1-2; the D is unclear. Per the germline V gene, CDR1 is SEHNR and CDR2 is FQNEAQ (reference sequence). CDR3 length: 13 residues. The V and J ends lost 4 bases and 6 bases respectively, with 12 bases between them. The CDR3 sequence is CASSSDIRDGYTF. In DNA, the CDR3 is TGTGCCAGCAGCTCCGACATCCGGGATGGCTACACCTTC.

This clone was counted only a few times. This chain links TRBV29-1 with TRBJ1-1, with TRBD1 as a possible D gene (5 bases). The CDR3 runs to 12 residues. Trimming cost V 4 bases and J 1 base, with 7 bases left between them. Germline CDR1 is SQVTM and CDR2 is ANQGSEA. This CDR3 reads CSVAGWNTEAFF. The CDR3, as DNA: TGCAGCGTTGCAGGGTGGAACACTGAAGCTTTCTTT.

The chain combines TRBV30 with TRBJ1-2; D gene ambiguous. V lost 1 base and J 6 bases, leaving 18 bases between the germline ends. The length of the CDR3 is 15 residues. Germline CDR1 GTSNPN, CDR2 SVGIG (reference sequence). In DNA form, the CDR3 reads TGTGCCTGGAGTGACCCGGAGGGAGGGTTCAATGGCTACACCTTC. Translation gives CAWSDPEGGFNGYTF.

This clone was recorded a few times. The DNA for the CDR3 is TGTGCCAGCAGCTCGTGGACAGGGAACGATGAAGCTTTCTTT. Residues: CASSSWTGNDEAFF. The genes are TRBV7-2 and TRBJ1-1; 8 bases match TRBD1. The CDR3 covers 14 residues. CDR1 SGHTA and CDR2 FQGNSA come from the germline V gene. The V and J ends lost 4 bases and 7 bases, in that order; junction bases with no gene match: 8. The full variable domain, with the rest looked up from reference TRBV7-2 and TRBJ1-1, is GAGVSQSPSNKVTEKGKDVELRCDPISGHTALYWYRQSLGQGLEFLIYFQGNSAPDKSGLPSDRFSAERTGGSVSTLTIQRTQQEDSAVYLCASSSWTGNDEAFFGQGTRLTVV.

The chain carries TRBV30 and TRBJ1-5; D not certain. Trimming shortened V by 0 bases and J by 2 bases, and 11 bases separated the two germline ends. The CDR3 spans 15 residues. Germline CDR1 is GTSNPN and CDR2 is SVGIG (reference sequence). The CDR3 here is CAWSVGSDGNQPQHF. The CDR3 DNA follows: TGTGCCTGGAGTGTAGGCAGCGACGGCAATCAGCCCCAGCATTTT.

The chain has TRBV21-1 and TRBJ1-1; the table's TRBD1 call for D was not verified on the DNA. TRBV21-1 is described as a pseudogene. The CDR3 length is 18 residues. The CDR3 region has the DNA TGTGCCAGCAGCAAAGTTGGCGGCAGGGGTAAAGAGAACACTGAAGCTTTCTTT. Translating it yields CASSKVGGRGKENTEAFF.

The J gene is TRBJ1-2, the V gene TRBV27; D perhaps matches TRBD1 (6 bases). V shed 5 bases and J shed 5 bases, with 12 bases lying between them. This CDR3 contains 13 residues. Germline values: CDR1 MNHEY, CDR2 SMNVEV (reference sequence). DNA of the CDR3: TGTGCCAGCAGTACAGAGGGGGGATATGGCTACACCTTC. This gives the protein CASSTEGGYGYTF.

The chain has TRBV29-1 and TRBJ1-1; D remains unclear. The V gene lost 7 bases and the J gene lost 0 bases, with 3 bases spanning the gap. This CDR3 has 10 residues. Germline CDR1 and CDR2: SQVTM and ANQGSEA. CDR3: CSAVNTEAFF. CDR3 nucleotide sequence: TGCAGCGCCGTGAACACTGAAGCTTTCTTT.

The chain joins TRBV5-4 to TRBJ2-5; no definite D call. The germline CDR1 and CDR2 sequences are SGHNT and YYREEE (reference sequence). Trimming shortened V by 2 bases and J by 1 base, and 3 bases separated the two germline ends. The CDR3 consists of 12 residues. Here the CDR3 DNA reads TGTGCCAGCAGCTTCCCCCAAGAGACCCAGTACTTC. Its protein is CASSFPQETQYF.

This chain joins TRBV9 and TRBJ1-2; D not resolved. This CDR3 is built from 11 residues. Trimming removed 7 bases at V and 1 base at J, with 5 bases between. Germline loops: CDR1 SGDLS, CDR2 YYNGEE. CDR3 sequence (DNA): TGTGCCAGCCAAAGTAACTATGGCTACACCTTC. It encodes CASQSNYGYTF. Looking up the rest from reference TRBV9 and TRBJ1-2 gives the full variable domain: DSGVTQTPKHLITATGQRVTLRCSPRSGDLSVYWYQQSLDQGLQFLIQYYNGEERAKGNILERFSAQQFPDLHSELNLSSLELGDSALYFCASQSNYGYTFGSGTRLTVV.

The J gene is TRBJ2-4, the V gene TRBV4-2; 10 positions agree with TRBD2. V gave up 3 bases and J gave up 0 bases; unmatched junction bases: 8. Germline values: CDR1 LGHNA, CDR2 YNFKEQ. This CDR3 is built from 18 residues. For the CDR3, the DNA is TGTGCCAGCAGCCACCCATTAGCGGGAGGAGTAGCCAAAAACATTCAGTACTTC. This encodes CASSHPLAGGVAKNIQYF.

The chain recombines TRBV13 with TRBJ1-4; D is unclear. Germline loops: CDR1 PRHDT, CDR2 FYEKMQ (reference sequence). Trimming removed 0 bases from V and 11 bases from J, with 7 bases in between. This CDR3 has 12 amino acids. CDR3 amino acids: CASSLGPGKLFF. CDR3 bases: TGTGCCAGCAGCTTAGGGCCCGGGAAACTGTTTTTT.

This clone was seen only a few times. The chain uses TRBV6-1 and TRBJ1-2; D is uncertain. The germline V and J ends were trimmed by 4 bases and 6 bases, with 15 bases remaining between them. The CDR3 covers 14 residues. The germline CDR1 and CDR2 sequences are MNHNS and SASEGT. The CDR3 coding sequence is TGTGCCAGCAGTGTGGATATCATTGGGGATGGCTACACCTTC. It translates to CASSVDIIGDGYTF.

The chain is built from TRBV7-9 and TRBJ1-2; D may be TRBD1 (5 bases). V was shortened by 7 bases and J by 8 bases, with 17 bases between the two germline ends. Germline V gene data show CDR1 as SEHNR and CDR2 as FQNEAQ (reference sequence). CDR3 length equals 13 residues. CDR3 amino acids: CASTSDWGGGYTF. The DNA of the CDR3 is TGTGCCAGCACCTCCGATTGGGGCGGAGGCTACACCTTC.

The chain recombines TRBV2 with TRBJ2-5; 8 bases map to TRBD1. V was clipped by 4 bases and J by 2 bases; unmatched bases: 0. The germline V gene encodes CDR1 SNHLY and CDR2 FYNNEI. The CDR3 covers 13 residues. CDR3 DNA: TGTGCCAGCAGTGGGGACAGGCAAGAGACCCAGTACTTC. The encoded protein is CASSGDRQETQYF.